A single sample is the source of the 20 T cell receptor beta chains below, sequenced in a study of cytomegalovirus exposure and HLA in healthy donors. Sequencing was performed with immunoSEQ multiplex PCR; in TCRdb, only in-frame clones are kept and a portion is missing. The sample lists roughly 70,000 clones, 85% to 90% occurring once. Sequenced: PBMCs. All receptors derive from a young woman in good health and CMV-seropositive.

The DNA for the CDR3 is TGTGCCAGCAGCCCGGGACGGGGAGGAATCTTGGAGCTGTTTTTT. As protein: CASSPGRGGILELFF. This chain connects TRBV5-4 to TRBJ2-2; weak D call: TRBD2 (6 bases). The germline CDR1 and CDR2 sequences are SGHNT and YYREEE (reference sequence). V lost 4 bases, J lost 10 bases, and 20 bases lay in between. The CDR3 runs 15 residues.

This chain connects TRBV6-1 to TRBJ2-1; TRBD2 is a possible D gene (6 bases). With 9 bases removed from V and 3 bases from J, the gap between germline ends came to 12 bases. The germline V gene has CDR1 MNHNS and CDR2 SASEGT. CDR3 size: 13 residues. This CDR3 reads CASRGSGYNEQFF. The CDR3 nucleotides read TGTGCCAGTCGGGGGAGCGGCTACAATGAGCAGTTCTTC.

The CDR3 sequence is CASSQSSLWREQETQYF. As DNA, the CDR3 is TGCGCCAGCAGTCAATCGAGTTTATGGCGGGAGCAAGAGACCCAGTACTTC. V and J are TRBV23-1 and TRBJ2-5; 7 bases are a match to TRBD2. TRBV23-1 is annotated as an ORF whose role is uncertain. The CDR3 loop spans 17 amino acids. The J segment lost 2 bases and the V segment lost 0 bases, leaving 9 bases of the junction unmatched.

This chain joins TRBV28 and TRBJ2-7, with D possibly being TRBD2 (5 bases). Between the trimmed V and J ends, which lost 8 bases and 5 bases, there was a span of 19 bases. Looked up from germline, CDR1 is MDHEN and CDR2 is SYDVKM. This CDR3 comprises 14 residues. CDR3 DNA: TGTGCCAGCCGGGATCAAGTTCTATATGACGAGCAGTACTTC. Translation gives CASRDQVLYDEQYF.

This clone appeared once. V and J are TRBV5-4 and TRBJ2-3, with 8 bases matching TRBD2. V shed 3 bases, J shed 2 bases, and the junction held 5 bases outside the gene matches. Germline CDR1 reads SGHNT; CDR2 reads YYREEE (reference sequence). CDR3 length: 15 amino acids. CDR3 amino acids: CASSSTSGYTDTQYF. The CDR3 DNA reads as TGTGCCAGCAGCTCAACTAGCGGATACACAGATACGCAGTATTTT.

The rearrangement links TRBV6-5 to TRBJ2-7; 11 bases align to TRBD1. The length of the CDR3 is 16 residues. Trimming cost V 0 bases and J 4 bases; bases outside gene matches: 5. Germline-derived CDR1 and CDR2 are MNHEY and SVGAGI. The CDR3: CASSYSTGQGGYEQYF. CDR3 coding DNA: TGTGCCAGCAGTTACTCGACGGGACAGGGGGGTTACGAGCAGTACTTC.

The chain has TRBV10-3 and TRBJ2-3, with 9 bases fitting TRBD2. CDR3 length: 14 residues. Germline V gives CDR1 ENHRY, CDR2 SYGVKD. Germline trimming cut 9 bases from V and 2 bases from J; bases unmatched to any gene: 6. The CDR3 protein is CAMRGGSHTDTQYF. As DNA, the CDR3 is TGTGCCATGCGGGGGGGCAGTCACACAGATACGCAGTATTTT.

This clone is a singleton in its sample. The chain links TRBV5-1 to TRBJ2-1; D unclear. The CDR3 loop spans 14 amino acids. Trimming stripped 2 bases from V and 0 bases from J, with 6 bases between. Per germline, CDR1 SGHRS and CDR2 YFSETQ. The CDR3: CASSLTSSYNEQFF. CDR3 DNA sequence: TGCGCCAGCAGCTTAACAAGCTCCTACAATGAGCAGTTCTTC.

This chain connects TRBV28 to TRBJ2-2, with 7 nucleotides matching TRBD1. The germline gives CDR1 MDHEN, CDR2 SYDVKM. The trim removed 4 bases at V and 4 bases at J, leaving 3 bases unmatched. CDR3 length: 14 residues. CDR3: CASSSGQSTGELFF. CDR3 coding DNA: TGTGCCAGCAGTTCGGGACAGAGCACCGGGGAGCTGTTTTTT.

This clone was found a few times. This chain joins TRBV29-1 and TRBJ1-1; possibly TRBD1 for D (6 bases). V lost 6 bases and J 9 bases, leaving 11 bases between the germline ends. The CDR3 spans 10 residues. Germline CDR1 reads SQVTM; CDR2 reads ANQGSEA. CDR3 protein: CSVWTEKAFF. The CDR3 nucleotides are TGCAGCGTCTGGACAGAGAAAGCTTTCTTT. Supplemented by reference TRBV29-1 and TRBJ1-1, the full variable domain reads SAVISQKPSRDICQRGTSLTIQCQVDSQVTMMFWYRQQPGQSLTLIATANQGSEATYESGFVIDKFPISRPNLTFSTLTVSNMSPEDSSIYLCSVWTEKAFFGQGTRLTVV.

This clone was observed once. This chain links TRBV18 with TRBJ2-3, with a possible D match to TRBD2 (5 bases). V dropped 3 bases and J dropped 1 base, with 8 bases sitting between them. Germline values: CDR1 KGHSH, CDR2 LQKENI. The length of the CDR3 is 14 residues. The CDR3 here is CASSPVGGTDTQYF. The CDR3 DNA reads as TGTGCCAGCTCACCGGTGGGAGGCACAGATACGCAGTATTTT.

This chain uses TRBV10-1 with TRBJ2-2; 9 bases agree with TRBD2. The CDR3 is 17 amino acids. The V and J ends lost 2 bases and 3 bases, in that order; junction bases with no gene match: 7. Germline-derived CDR1 and CDR2 are WNHNN and SYGVQD (reference sequence). The CDR3 here is CASSETLASGDTGELFF. CDR3 DNA: TGCGCCAGCAGTGAGACCTTGGCTAGCGGGGACACCGGGGAGCTGTTTTTT.

This sequence joins TRBV11-2 and TRBJ1-1; the match to TRBD1 covers 9 bases. This CDR3 spans 15 amino acids. V lost 5 bases and J lost 7; bases outside the gene matches: 11. Germline CDR1 SGHAT, CDR2 FQNNGV. Here the CDR3 DNA reads TGTGCCAGCAGCCCCCTCGGACAGGGGACTTTTGAAGCTTTCTTT. As protein: CASSPLGQGTFEAFF.

The rearrangement links TRBV9 to TRBJ1-2, with 8 bases identical to TRBD1. The length of the CDR3 is 13 residues. Germline loops: CDR1 SGDLS, CDR2 YYNGEE. J lost 7 bases, V lost 3 bases, and 5 bases had no gene match. CDR3 coding DNA: TGTGCCAGCAGCGAGGGACAGGATGGTGGCTACACCTTC. Protein sequence: CASSEGQDGGYTF.

J is TRBJ2-1 and V is TRBV2, with 9 bases fitting TRBD2. Germline CDR1 SNHLY, CDR2 FYNNEI. This CDR3 is 14 amino acids long. The CDR3 is CAAGGRTLGNEQFF. Written as DNA, the CDR3 is TGTGCAGCGGGGGGACGGACGTTGGGCAATGAGCAGTTCTTC.

The chain links TRBV4-2 to TRBJ2-4, with D hard to call. Germline CDR1 reads LGHNA; CDR2 reads YNFKEQ. This CDR3 has 14 residues. The V end was cut by 0 bases, the J end by 12 bases, with 15 bases between. The DNA of the CDR3 is TGTGCCAGCAGCCAAGATTTGCTCTTAGCTACTCAGTACTTC. The encoded protein is CASSQDLLLATQYF.

This clone was picked up a small number of times. This chain uses TRBV10-3 with TRBJ2-1; weak D call: TRBD1 (5 bases). Germline V gives CDR1 ENHRY, CDR2 SYGVKD. V shed 3 bases and J shed 0 bases, with 6 bases lying between them. The CDR3 totals 14 residues. The CDR3 sequence: CAISDQGSYNEQFF. CDR3 nucleotide sequence: TGTGCCATCAGTGATCAGGGCTCCTACAATGAGCAGTTCTTC.

The rearrangement links TRBV7-9 to TRBJ1-4; D uncertain. The length of the CDR3 is 13 residues. The germline CDR1 and CDR2 sequences are SEHNR and FQNEAQ (reference sequence). V lost 5 bases and J 10 bases, leaving 14 bases between the germline ends. DNA for the CDR3: TGTGCCAGCAGCACCCAGCCCGAGGGAAAACTGTTTTTT. Protein: CASSTQPEGKLFF.

V gene TRBV27 combines with J gene TRBJ1-4, with D possibly being TRBD1 (5 bases). In germline, CDR1 is MNHEY, CDR2 SMNVEV (reference sequence). The CDR3 sequence is 16 residues long. V shed 0 bases and J shed 2 bases, with 10 bases lying between them. The CDR3: CASSLSRVITNEKLFF. The CDR3 DNA is TGTGCCAGCAGTTTATCCAGGGTGATCACTAATGAAAAACTGTTTTTT.

CDR3 sequence reads: CAISESGQGTGEQFF. The CDR3 DNA sequence: TGTGCCATCAGTGAGTCGGGACAGGGAACGGGTGAGCAGTTCTTC. This chain links TRBV10-3 with TRBJ2-1, with 9 bases identical to TRBD1. The germline V gene encodes CDR1 ENHRY and CDR2 SYGVKD. Trimming took 0 bases from V and 9 from J; bases not matched to a gene: 6. There are 15 residues in the CDR3.